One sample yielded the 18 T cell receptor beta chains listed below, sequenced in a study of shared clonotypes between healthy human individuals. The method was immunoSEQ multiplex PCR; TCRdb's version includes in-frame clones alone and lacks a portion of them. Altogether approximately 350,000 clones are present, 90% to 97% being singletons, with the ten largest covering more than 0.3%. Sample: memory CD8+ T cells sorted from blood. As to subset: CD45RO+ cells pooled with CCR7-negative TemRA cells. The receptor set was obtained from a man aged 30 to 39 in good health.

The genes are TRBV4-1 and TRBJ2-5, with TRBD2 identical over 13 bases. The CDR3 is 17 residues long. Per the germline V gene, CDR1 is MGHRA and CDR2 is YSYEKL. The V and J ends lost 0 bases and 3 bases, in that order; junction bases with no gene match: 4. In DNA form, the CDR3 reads TGCGCCAGCAGCCAAGATCCTGGACTAGCGGGAGAAGAGACCCAGTACTTC. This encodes CASSQDPGLAGEETQYF.

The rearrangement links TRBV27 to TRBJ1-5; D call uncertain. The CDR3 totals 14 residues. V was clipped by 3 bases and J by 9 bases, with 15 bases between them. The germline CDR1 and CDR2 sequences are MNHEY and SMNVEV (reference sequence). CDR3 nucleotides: TGTGCCAGCAGTTTGAAGGCAGGTACGAGGCCCCAGCATTTT. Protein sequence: CASSLKAGTRPQHF.

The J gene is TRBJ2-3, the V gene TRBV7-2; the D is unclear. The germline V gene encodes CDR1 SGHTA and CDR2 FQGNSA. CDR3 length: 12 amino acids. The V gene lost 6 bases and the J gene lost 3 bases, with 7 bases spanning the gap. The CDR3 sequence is CASRPGTDTQYF. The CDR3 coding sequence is TGTGCCAGCAGACCTGGGACAGATACGCAGTATTTT.

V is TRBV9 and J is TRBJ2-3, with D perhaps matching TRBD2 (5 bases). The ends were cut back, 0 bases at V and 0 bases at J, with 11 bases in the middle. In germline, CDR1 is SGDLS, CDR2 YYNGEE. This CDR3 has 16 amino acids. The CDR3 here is CASSVVSAASTDTQYF. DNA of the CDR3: TGTGCCAGCAGCGTAGTTTCAGCGGCGAGCACAGATACGCAGTATTTT.

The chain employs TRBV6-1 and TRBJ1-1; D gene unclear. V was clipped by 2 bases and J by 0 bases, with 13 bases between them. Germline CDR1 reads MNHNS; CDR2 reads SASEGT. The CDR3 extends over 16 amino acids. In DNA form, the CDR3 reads TGTGCCAGCAGTGAAAAACTTCTGGGGATGAACACTGAAGCTTTCTTT. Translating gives CASSEKLLGMNTEAFF.

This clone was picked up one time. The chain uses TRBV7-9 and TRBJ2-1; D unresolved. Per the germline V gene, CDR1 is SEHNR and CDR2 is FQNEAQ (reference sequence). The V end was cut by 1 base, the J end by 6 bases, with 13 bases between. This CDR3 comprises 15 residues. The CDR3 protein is CASSLERAEPNEQFF. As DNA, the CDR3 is TGTGCCAGCAGCTTAGAACGGGCGGAACCCAATGAGCAGTTCTTC.

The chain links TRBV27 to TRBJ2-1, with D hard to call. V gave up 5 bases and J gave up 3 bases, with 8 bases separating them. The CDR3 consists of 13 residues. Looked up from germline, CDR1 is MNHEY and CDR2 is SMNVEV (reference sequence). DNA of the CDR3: TGTGCCAGCAGTCTTACAGACTACAATGAGCAGTTCTTC. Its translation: CASSLTDYNEQFF.

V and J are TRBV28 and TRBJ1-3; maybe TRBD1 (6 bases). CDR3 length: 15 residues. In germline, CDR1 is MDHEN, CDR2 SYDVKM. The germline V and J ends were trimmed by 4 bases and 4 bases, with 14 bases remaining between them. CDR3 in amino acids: CASSSNRVGGNTIYF. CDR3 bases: TGTGCCAGCAGTTCCAACAGGGTGGGGGGAAACACCATATATTTT.

The CDR3 DNA follows: TGTGCCAGCAGTTTTCCTAGCGGGAAAAGACTTTACGAGCAGTACTTC. Its protein is CASSFPSGKRLYEQYF. The chain couples TRBV6-6 to TRBJ2-7; 9 positions match TRBD2. CDR3 length: 16 residues. J gave up 4 bases and V 4 bases, and 11 bases lay outside the gene matches. Germline-derived CDR1 and CDR2 are MNHNY and SVGAGI (reference sequence).

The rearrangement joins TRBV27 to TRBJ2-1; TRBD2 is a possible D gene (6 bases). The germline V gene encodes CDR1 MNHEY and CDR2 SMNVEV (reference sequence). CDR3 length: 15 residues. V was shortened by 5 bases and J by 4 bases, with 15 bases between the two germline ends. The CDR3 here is CASSITSSGYNEQFF. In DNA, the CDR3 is TGTGCCAGCAGTATCACTAGCTCTGGATACAATGAGCAGTTCTTC.

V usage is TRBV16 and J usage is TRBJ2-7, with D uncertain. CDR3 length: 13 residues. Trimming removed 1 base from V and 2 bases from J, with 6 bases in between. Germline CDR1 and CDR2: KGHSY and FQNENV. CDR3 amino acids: CASSQFTAYEQYF. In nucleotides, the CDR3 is TGTGCCAGCAGCCAATTTACGGCCTACGAGCAGTACTTC.

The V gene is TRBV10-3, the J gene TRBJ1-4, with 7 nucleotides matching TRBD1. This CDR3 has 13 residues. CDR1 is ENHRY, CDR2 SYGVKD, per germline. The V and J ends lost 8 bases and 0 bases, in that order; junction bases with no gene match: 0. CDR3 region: CAIQGATNEKLFF. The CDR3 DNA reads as TGTGCCATCCAGGGGGCAACTAATGAAAAACTGTTTTTT.

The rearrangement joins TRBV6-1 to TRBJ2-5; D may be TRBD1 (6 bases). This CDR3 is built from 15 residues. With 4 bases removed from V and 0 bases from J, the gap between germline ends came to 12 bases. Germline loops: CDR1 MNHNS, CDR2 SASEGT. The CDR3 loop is CASSATGTHQETQYF. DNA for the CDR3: TGTGCCAGCAGTGCTACCGGGACACACCAAGAGACCCAGTACTTC.

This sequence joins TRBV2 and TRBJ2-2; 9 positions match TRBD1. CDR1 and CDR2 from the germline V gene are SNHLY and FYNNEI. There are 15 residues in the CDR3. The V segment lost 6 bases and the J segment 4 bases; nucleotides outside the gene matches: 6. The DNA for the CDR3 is TGTGCCAGCAGGGGTAACAGGGGGCGCACCGGGGAGCTGTTTTTT. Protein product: CASRGNRGRTGELFF.

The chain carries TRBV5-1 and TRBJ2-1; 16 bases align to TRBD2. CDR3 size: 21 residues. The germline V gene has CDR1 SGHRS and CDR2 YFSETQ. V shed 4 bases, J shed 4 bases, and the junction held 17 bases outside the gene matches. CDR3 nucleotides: TGCGCCAGCAGCCCGGGCCACGAGGGGACTAGCGGGAGGGCCATGTACAATGAGCAGTTCTTC. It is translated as CASSPGHEGTSGRAMYNEQFF.

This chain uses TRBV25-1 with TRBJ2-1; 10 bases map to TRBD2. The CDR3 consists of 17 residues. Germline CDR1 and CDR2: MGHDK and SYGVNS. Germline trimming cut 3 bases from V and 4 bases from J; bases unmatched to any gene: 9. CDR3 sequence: CASSDSSSSGRYNEQFF. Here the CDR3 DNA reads TGTGCCAGCAGTGATTCCTCCTCTAGCGGGAGATACAATGAGCAGTTCTTC.

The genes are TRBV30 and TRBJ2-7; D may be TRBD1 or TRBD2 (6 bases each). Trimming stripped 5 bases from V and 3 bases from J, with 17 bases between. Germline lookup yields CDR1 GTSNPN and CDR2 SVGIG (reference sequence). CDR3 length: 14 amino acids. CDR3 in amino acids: CAWEHSGGGYEQYF. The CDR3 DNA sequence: TGTGCCTGGGAACATAGCGGAGGGGGCTACGAGCAGTACTTC.

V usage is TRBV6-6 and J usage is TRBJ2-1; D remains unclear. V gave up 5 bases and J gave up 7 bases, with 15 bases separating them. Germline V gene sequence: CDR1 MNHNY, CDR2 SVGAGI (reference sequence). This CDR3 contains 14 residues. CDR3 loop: CASSQFAASNEQFF. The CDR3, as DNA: TGTGCCAGCAGTCAGTTCGCTGCATCAAATGAGCAGTTCTTC.